This TCR beta chain was captured in a study of T-cell memory formation after mild COVID-19. Study-level findings and limits: Clones that contracted from day 15 to 85 were balanced CD4/CD8, while later expanders leaned CD4+.

CDR1 is SGHRS, CDR2 YFSETQ, per germline. The CDR3 runs to 15 residues. Trimming shortened V by 4 bases and J by 0 bases, and 11 bases separated the two germline ends. TCRdb reprocessed the 5' RACE reads via MiXCR and lists one record per CDR3 protein. The sample lists around 310,000 distinct CDR3 sequences, about 15% occurring once. Worth noting for this clonotype: Its antigen is undetermined.

The chain employs TRBV5-1 and TRBJ2-1, with D perhaps TRBD1 (6 bases). The clonotype was recovered from a man aged 18 to 29 who had mild COVID-19 (a few samples of this study predate the infection). Cell type and time point are not known. The specimen was PBMCs or a T cell subset sorted from them (not recorded which). The CDR3 region is CASSATGTSYNEQFF. CDR3 coding DNA: TGCGCCAGCAGCGCCACAGGGACCTCCTACAATGAGCAGTTCTTC.